The 29 T cell receptor beta chains below were found in one sample sequenced in a study of T cell clusters in autoimmune cytopenias. Multiplex touch-down PCR amplified TRB using TRB-A and TRB-B pools in one tube. TCRdb reprocessed the multiplex PCR reads and keeps a single row for each CDR3 protein, giving no DNA. The sample table includes under 250 distinct CDR3 sequences. Each sample's input was roughly 230 ng genomic DNA, roughly 38,000 genome equivalents. The sequencing sample was made of peripheral blood. Receptors originate from a human donor with an autoimmune cytopenia or autoimmune hepatitis (not recorded which).

This clonotype is classed as medium-sized by frequency. The rearrangement joins TRBV6-5 to TRBJ1-2. Germline CDR1 and CDR2: MNHEY and SVGAGI. The CDR3 runs 11 residues. CDR3 loop: CASRFSYGYTF.

This clonotype is called large based on its frequency. The chain joins TRBV6-5 to TRBJ2-5. The CDR3 totals 13 residues. Germline assignment: CDR1 MNHEY and CDR2 SVGAGI. This CDR3 reads CASAEDFGETQYF.

The chain couples TRBV6-5 to TRBJ2-7. Germline assignment: CDR1 MNHEY and CDR2 SVGAGI. The CDR3 loop spans 13 amino acids. This CDR3 is CATKDGGSYEQYF.

V gene TRBV30 combines with J gene TRBJ2-1; the TCRdb call, TRBD2, lacks DNA for checking. The CDR3 loop spans 21 amino acids. CDR1 and CDR2 from the germline V gene are GTSNPN and SVGIG (reference sequence). CDR3 loop: CAWIKGAPMGEGLAAYNEQFF.

Frequency places this clonotype as medium-sized. The rearrangement links TRBV7-9 to TRBJ2-3. This CDR3 region has 12 residues. CDR1 is SEHNR, CDR2 FQNEAQ, per germline (reference sequence). The CDR3 protein is CASSQGPDTQYF.

This clonotype is identified as large (0.1 to 1%) from frequency. V usage is TRBV29-1 and J usage is TRBJ1-4; TCRdb's D call, TRBD1, is unchecked because there is no DNA. This CDR3 is 12 amino acids long. Germline CDR1 is SQVTM and CDR2 is ANQGSEA. CDR3 in amino acids: CSATGTWEKLFF.

This clonotype ranks as medium-sized (0.01 to 0.1%) in terms of frequency. The chain carries TRBV5-6 and TRBJ1-1. Germline CDR1 reads SGHDT; CDR2 reads YYEEEE. The CDR3 loop spans 13 amino acids. CDR3: CASSSPGVTEAFF. Variable domain in full (rest from reference TRBV5-6 and TRBJ1-1): DAGVTQSPTHLIKTRGQQVTLRCSPKSGHDTVSWYQQALGQGPQFIFQYYEEEERQRGNFPDRFSGHQFPNYSSELNVNALLLGDSALYLCASSSPGVTEAFFGQGTRLTVV.

The rearrangement links TRBV5-6 to TRBJ2-1; TCRdb proposes TRBD1, but this gene call is untestable without DNA. The CDR3 is 14 residues long. Germline V gene data show CDR1 as SGHDT and CDR2 as YYEEEE. CDR3: CASSWVGSGDEQFF. Supplemented by reference TRBV5-6 and TRBJ2-1, the full variable domain reads DAGVTQSPTHLIKTRGQQVTLRCSPKSGHDTVSWYQQALGQGPQFIFQYYEEEERQRGNFPDRFSGHQFPNYSSELNVNALLLGDSALYLCASSWVGSGDEQFFGPGTRLTVL.

The chain couples TRBV20-1 to TRBJ2-7; TCRdb names TRBD2, which stays unverified in the absence of DNA. The germline CDR1 and CDR2 sequences are DFQATT and SNEGSKA (reference sequence). The CDR3 is made up of 14 amino acids. The CDR3 loop reads CSAREGGLTYEQYF.

This clonotype counts as medium-sized by frequency. The V call is TRBV6-5, the J call TRBJ2-7; TCRdb's D call, TRBD1, is unchecked because there is no DNA. From germline, CDR1 is MNHEY and CDR2 SVGAGI. The CDR3 covers 15 residues. The CDR3 reads CASSYVGQGAHEQYF.

The genes are TRBV4-2 and TRBJ1-4; TCRdb returns TRBD1, unconfirmable since there is no DNA. Germline V CDR1 and CDR2: LGHNA, YNFKEQ. This CDR3 is 13 amino acids long. This CDR3 reads CASSLRQIGKLFF.

By frequency, this clonotype registers medium-sized. The chain uses TRBV10-3 and TRBJ2-1; TCRdb reports TRBD1, a call that lacks DNA to check it against. Germline V CDR1 and CDR2: ENHRY, SYGVKD. This CDR3 has 16 amino acids. CDR3 sequence: CAIRPQGAGSYNEQFF.

According to its frequency, this clonotype is medium-sized (0.01 to 0.1%). This rearrangement joins TRBV6-5 to TRBJ1-5; TCRdb gives TRBD1 as the D gene, but with no DNA this cannot be confirmed. There are 18 residues in the CDR3. Germline CDR1 MNHEY, CDR2 SVGAGI. The CDR3 sequence is CASSYQPPGQGAIQPQHF.

This clonotype counts as medium-sized by frequency. V and J are TRBV11-2 and TRBJ2-3; no DNA is available, so the TRBD1 call from TCRdb remains unchecked. The V gene's germline CDR1 is SGHAT and CDR2 FQNNGV. The CDR3 is made up of 14 amino acids. CDR3 protein: CASSPLGGTDTQYF.

This clonotype is deemed large by its frequency. The chain is built from TRBV6-5 and TRBJ2-3; there is no DNA to check the TCRdb D call of TRBD1. The CDR3 consists of 15 residues. Germline-derived CDR1 and CDR2 are MNHEY and SVGAGI. This CDR3 is CASSSPRAPTDTQYF.

This clonotype is large (0.1 to 1%) by frequency. V and J are TRBV30 and TRBJ1-3; the TCRdb D gene call, TRBD1, has no DNA to confirm it. The CDR3 is made up of 17 amino acids. CDR1 is GTSNPN, CDR2 SVGIG, per germline (reference sequence). CDR3 sequence: CAWSAARTFRQGNTIYF.

This clonotype counts as medium-sized by frequency. V is TRBV13 and J is TRBJ1-1; TCRdb's assignment of TRBD1 cannot be checked, as there is no DNA. The CDR3 loop spans 14 amino acids. CDR1 and CDR2 (germline): PRHDT, FYEKMQ (reference sequence). This CDR3 is CASSLSGTNTEAFF.

Its frequency marks this clonotype as large (0.1 to 1%). The chain links TRBV27 to TRBJ2-1; TCRdb picks TRBD1, but there is no DNA to check that call. The CDR3 has 12 residues. From germline, CDR1 is MNHEY and CDR2 SMNVEV (reference sequence). The CDR3 sequence: CASSFWAGSVFF.

This clonotype is called medium-sized (0.01 to 0.1%) based on its frequency. The gene calls are TRBV6-5 and TRBJ1-4. This CDR3 has 13 residues. Germline V gene sequence: CDR1 MNHEY, CDR2 SVGAGI. This CDR3 reads CASIGGFGEKLFF.

This clonotype is identified as medium-sized from frequency. The chain is built from TRBV5-1 and TRBJ2-5; TCRdb's assignment of TRBD1 cannot be checked, as there is no DNA. The CDR3 extends over 15 amino acids. The germline V gene has CDR1 SGHRS and CDR2 YFSETQ. CDR3 region: CASSSGTGPQETQYF.

The rearrangement links TRBV28 to TRBJ1-4; TCRdb outputs TRBD1, but without DNA this stays unchecked. Per the germline V gene, CDR1 is MDHEN and CDR2 is SYDVKM. The length of the CDR3 is 14 residues. The chain's CDR3 is CASSLTGGNEKLFF.

This sequence joins TRBV5-1 and TRBJ1-5; TCRdb's D call, TRBD1, is unchecked because there is no DNA. Germline lookup yields CDR1 SGHRS and CDR2 YFSETQ. The length of the CDR3 is 15 residues. The CDR3 is CASSLGGGSNQPQHF.

Its frequency marks this clonotype as medium-sized. J is TRBJ1-5 and V is TRBV6-5; absent DNA, TCRdb's TRBD1 call cannot be checked. Looked up from germline, CDR1 is MNHEY and CDR2 is SVGAGI. This CDR3 contains 14 residues. CDR3 amino acids: CASRRGDGNQPQHF.

This clonotype ranks as medium-sized in terms of frequency. The chain employs TRBV12-3 or TRBV12-4 and TRBJ2-1; the TCRdb call, TRBD2, lacks DNA for checking. The CDR3 consists of 15 residues. CDR3: CASSYGGGFYNEQFF.

This rearrangement joins TRBV24-1 to TRBJ2-2; TCRdb reports TRBD1, a call that lacks DNA to check it against. Germline CDR1 is KGHDR and CDR2 is SFDVKD. CDR3 length: 15 residues. CDR3: CATSDRTEPTGELFF.

CDR3 sequence: CSASDRGTGNTIYF. This chain joins TRBV20-1 and TRBJ1-3; the TRBD1 assignment by TCRdb is unverifiable without DNA. The CDR3 length is 14 residues. Germline-derived CDR1 and CDR2 are DFQATT and SNEGSKA (reference sequence).

By frequency, this clonotype registers hyperexpanded. This rearrangement joins TRBV12-3 or TRBV12-4 to TRBJ2-2. The CDR3 length is 14 residues. This CDR3 is CASSPSWNTGELFF.

This rearrangement joins TRBV13 to TRBJ2-3; TCRdb calls TRBD1, which cannot be checked without DNA. CDR1 PRHDT and CDR2 FYEKMQ come from the germline V gene (reference sequence). This CDR3 comprises 15 residues. CDR3 protein: CASSSGGAQADTQYF.

According to its frequency, this clonotype is medium-sized. J is TRBJ1-1 and V is TRBV6-5; TCRdb reports TRBD1, a call that lacks DNA to check it against. The germline CDR1 and CDR2 sequences are MNHEY and SVGAGI. The CDR3 runs 15 residues. This CDR3 is CASSYPGTVNTEAFF.